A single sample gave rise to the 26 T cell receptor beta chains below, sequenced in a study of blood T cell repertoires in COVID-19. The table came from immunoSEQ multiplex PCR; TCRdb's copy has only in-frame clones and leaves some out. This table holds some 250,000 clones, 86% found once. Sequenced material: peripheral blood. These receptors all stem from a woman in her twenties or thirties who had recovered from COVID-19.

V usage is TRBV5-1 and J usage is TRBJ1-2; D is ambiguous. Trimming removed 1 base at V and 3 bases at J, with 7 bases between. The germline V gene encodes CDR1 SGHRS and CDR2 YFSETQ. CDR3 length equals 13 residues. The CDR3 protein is CASSLMGDYGYTF. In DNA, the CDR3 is TGCGCCAGCAGCTTGATGGGAGACTATGGCTACACCTTC.

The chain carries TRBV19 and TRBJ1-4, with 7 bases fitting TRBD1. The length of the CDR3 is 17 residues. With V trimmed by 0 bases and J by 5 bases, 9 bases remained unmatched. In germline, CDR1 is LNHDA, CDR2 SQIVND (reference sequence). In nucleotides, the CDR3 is TGTGCCAGTAGTATAGATCCCCCGACAGGGTGGAATGAAAAACTGTTTTTT. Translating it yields CASSIDPPTGWNEKLFF.

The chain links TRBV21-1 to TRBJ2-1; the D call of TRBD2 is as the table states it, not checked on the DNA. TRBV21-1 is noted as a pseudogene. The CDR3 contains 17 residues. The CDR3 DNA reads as TGTGCCAGCACCCCCCGGGGACTAGCAATGGCCCTAAATGAGCAGTTCTTC. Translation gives CASTPRGLAMALNEQFF.

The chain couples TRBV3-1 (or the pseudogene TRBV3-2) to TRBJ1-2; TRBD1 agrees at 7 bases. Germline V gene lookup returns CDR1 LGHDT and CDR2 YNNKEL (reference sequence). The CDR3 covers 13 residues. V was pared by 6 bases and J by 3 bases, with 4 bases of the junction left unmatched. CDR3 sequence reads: CASSQGVHYGYTF. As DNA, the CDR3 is TGTGCCAGCAGTCAGGGGGTTCACTATGGCTACACCTTC.

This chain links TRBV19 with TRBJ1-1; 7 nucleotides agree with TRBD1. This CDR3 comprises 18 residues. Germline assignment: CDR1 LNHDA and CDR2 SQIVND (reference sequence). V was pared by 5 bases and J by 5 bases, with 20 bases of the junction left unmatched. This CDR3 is CASSARSGQPTRETEAFF. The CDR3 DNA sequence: TGTGCCAGTAGTGCGCGGTCGGGACAGCCGACTCGGGAAACTGAAGCTTTCTTT.

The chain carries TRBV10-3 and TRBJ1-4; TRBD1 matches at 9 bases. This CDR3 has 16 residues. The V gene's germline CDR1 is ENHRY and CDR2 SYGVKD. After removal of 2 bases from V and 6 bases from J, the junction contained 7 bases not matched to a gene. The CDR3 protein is CAISEKGTGKDEKLFF. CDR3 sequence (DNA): TGTGCCATCAGTGAGAAGGGGACAGGGAAAGATGAAAAACTGTTTTTT.

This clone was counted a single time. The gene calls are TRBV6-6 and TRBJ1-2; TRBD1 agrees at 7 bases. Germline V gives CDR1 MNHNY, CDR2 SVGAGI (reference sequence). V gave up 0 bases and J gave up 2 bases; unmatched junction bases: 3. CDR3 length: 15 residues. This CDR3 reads CASSYSAGGNYGYTF. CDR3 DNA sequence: TGTGCCAGCAGTTACTCTGCAGGGGGGAACTATGGCTACACCTTC.

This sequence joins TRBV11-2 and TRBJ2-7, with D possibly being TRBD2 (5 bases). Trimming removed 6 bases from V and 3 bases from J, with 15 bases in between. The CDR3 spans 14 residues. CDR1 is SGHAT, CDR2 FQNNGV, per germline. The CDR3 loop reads CASSEGRTLYEQYF. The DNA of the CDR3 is TGTGCCAGCAGTGAAGGCAGGACTCTCTACGAGCAGTACTTC.

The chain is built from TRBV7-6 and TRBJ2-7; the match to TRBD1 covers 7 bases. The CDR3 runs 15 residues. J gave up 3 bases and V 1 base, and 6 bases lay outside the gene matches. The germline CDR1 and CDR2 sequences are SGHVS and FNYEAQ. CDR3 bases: TGTGCCAGCAGCTTAGTGGTTGGGGACAGCTACGAGCAGTACTTC. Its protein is CASSLVVGDSYEQYF.

This CDR3 is CASSQIADTQYF. The CDR3 DNA is TGCGCCAGCAGCCAAATAGCAGATACGCAGTATTTT. This chain uses TRBV4-1 with TRBJ2-3; D call uncertain. The germline CDR1 and CDR2 sequences are MGHRA and YSYEKL. CDR3 length: 12 amino acids. Trimming took 2 bases from V and 4 from J, leaving 4 bases between them.

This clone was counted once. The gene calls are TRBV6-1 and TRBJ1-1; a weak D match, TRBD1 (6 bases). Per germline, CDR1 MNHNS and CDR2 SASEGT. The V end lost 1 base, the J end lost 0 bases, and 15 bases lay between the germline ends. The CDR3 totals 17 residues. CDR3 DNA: TGTGCCAGCAGTGAAGTCGGAACAGGGTCGATGAACACTGAAGCTTTCTTT. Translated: CASSEVGTGSMNTEAFF.

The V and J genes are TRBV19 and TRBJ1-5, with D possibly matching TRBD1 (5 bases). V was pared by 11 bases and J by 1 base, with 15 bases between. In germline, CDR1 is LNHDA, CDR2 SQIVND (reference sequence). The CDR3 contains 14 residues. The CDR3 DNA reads TGTGCCTCCTCCCAGGGAGGCAGCAATCAGCCCCAGCATTTT. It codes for CASSQGGSNQPQHF.

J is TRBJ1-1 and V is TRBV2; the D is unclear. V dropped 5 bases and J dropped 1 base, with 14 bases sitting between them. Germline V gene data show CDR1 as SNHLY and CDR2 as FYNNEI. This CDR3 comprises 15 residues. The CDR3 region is CASSPYLFTNTEAFF. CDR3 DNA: TGTGCCAGCAGTCCCTATCTTTTCACGAACACTGAAGCTTTCTTT.

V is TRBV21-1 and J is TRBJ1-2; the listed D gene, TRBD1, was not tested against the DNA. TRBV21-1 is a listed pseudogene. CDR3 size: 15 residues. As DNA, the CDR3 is TGTGCCAGCAGCAAGGGGACACCTGACCTGTATGGCTACACCTTC. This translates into CASSKGTPDLYGYTF.

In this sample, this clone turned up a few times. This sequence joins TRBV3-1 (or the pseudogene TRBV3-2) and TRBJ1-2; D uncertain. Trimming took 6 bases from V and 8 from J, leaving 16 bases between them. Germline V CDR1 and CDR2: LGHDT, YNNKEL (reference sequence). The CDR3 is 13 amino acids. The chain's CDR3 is CASSHNYEGGYTF. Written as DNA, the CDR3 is TGTGCCAGCAGTCATAACTATGAGGGAGGCTACACCTTC.

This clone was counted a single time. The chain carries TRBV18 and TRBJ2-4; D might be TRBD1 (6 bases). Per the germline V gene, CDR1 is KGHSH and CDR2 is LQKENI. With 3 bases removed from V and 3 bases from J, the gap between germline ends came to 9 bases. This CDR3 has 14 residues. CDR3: CASSPGQNKNIQYF. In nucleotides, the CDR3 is TGTGCCAGCTCACCCGGACAGAACAAAAACATTCAGTACTTC.

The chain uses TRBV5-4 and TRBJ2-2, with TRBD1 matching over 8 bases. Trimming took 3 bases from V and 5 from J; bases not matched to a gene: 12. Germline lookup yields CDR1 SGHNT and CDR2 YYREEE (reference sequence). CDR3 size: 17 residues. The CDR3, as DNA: TGTGCCAGCAGCTCCCTAGACAGGGGAAAGCGGACCGGGGAGCTGTTTTTT. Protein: CASSSLDRGKRTGELFF.

The CDR3 sequence is CASSRRTSDETQYF. The CDR3 bases are TGTGCCAGCTCACGACGGACTAGCGATGAGACCCAGTACTTC. This chain connects TRBV18 to TRBJ2-5; 9 bases are shared with TRBD2. The junction had 5 bases not matched to a gene; V was cut back by 4 bases and J by 5 bases. Germline CDR1 is KGHSH and CDR2 is LQKENI. The CDR3 contains 14 residues. Variable domain in full (rest from reference TRBV18 and TRBJ2-5): NAGVMQNPRHLVRRRGQEARLRCSPMKGHSHVYWYRQLPEEGLKFMVYLQKENIIDESGMPKERFSAEFPKEGPSILRIQQVVRGDSAAYFCASSRRTSDETQYFGPGTRLLVL.

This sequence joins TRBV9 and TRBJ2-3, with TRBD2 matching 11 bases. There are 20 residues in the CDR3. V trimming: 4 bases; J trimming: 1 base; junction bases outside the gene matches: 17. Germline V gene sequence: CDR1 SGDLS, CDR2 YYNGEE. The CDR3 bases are TGTGCCAGCAGCATAGGGACTAGCGGACTCCGACCGATAGGCACAGATACGCAGTATTTT. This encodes CASSIGTSGLRPIGTDTQYF.

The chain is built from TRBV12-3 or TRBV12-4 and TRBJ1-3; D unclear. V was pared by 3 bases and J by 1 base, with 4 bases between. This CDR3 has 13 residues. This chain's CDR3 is CASSLSSGNTIYF. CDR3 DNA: TGTGCCAGCAGTTTGAGTTCTGGAAACACCATATATTTT.

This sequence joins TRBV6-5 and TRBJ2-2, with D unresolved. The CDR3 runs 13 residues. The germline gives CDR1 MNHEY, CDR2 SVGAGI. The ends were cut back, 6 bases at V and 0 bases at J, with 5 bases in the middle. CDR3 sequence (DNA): TGTGCCAGCAGACGCGCGAACACCGGGGAGCTGTTTTTT. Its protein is CASRRANTGELFF.

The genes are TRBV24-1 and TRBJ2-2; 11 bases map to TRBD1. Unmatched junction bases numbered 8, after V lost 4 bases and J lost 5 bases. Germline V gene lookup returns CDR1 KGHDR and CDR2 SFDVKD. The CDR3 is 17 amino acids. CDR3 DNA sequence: TGTGCCACCAGTGAGGGGGGGACAGGGGGAAGGACCGGGGAGCTGTTTTTT. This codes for CATSEGGTGGRTGELFF.

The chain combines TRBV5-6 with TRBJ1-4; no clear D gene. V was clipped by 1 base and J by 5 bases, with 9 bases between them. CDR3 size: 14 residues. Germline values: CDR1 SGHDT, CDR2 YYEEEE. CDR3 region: CASSLLVENEKLFF. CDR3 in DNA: TGTGCCAGCAGCTTGCTTGTGGAGAATGAAAAACTGTTTTTT. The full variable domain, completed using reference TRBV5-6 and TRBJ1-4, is DAGVTQSPTHLIKTRGQQVTLRCSPKSGHDTVSWYQQALGQGPQFIFQYYEEEERQRGNFPDRFSGHQFPNYSSELNVNALLLGDSALYLCASSLLVENEKLFFGSGTQLSVL.

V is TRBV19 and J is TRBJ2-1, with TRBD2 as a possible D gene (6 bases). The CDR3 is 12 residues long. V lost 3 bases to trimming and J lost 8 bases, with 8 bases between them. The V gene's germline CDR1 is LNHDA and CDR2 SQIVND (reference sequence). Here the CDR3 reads CASSMWDYEQFF. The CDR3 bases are TGTGCCAGTAGTATGTGGGACTATGAGCAGTTCTTC. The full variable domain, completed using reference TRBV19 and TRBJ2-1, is DGGITQSPKYLFRKEGQNVTLSCEQNLNHDAMYWYRQDPGQGLRLIYYSQIVNDFQKGDIAEGYSVSREKKESFPLTVTSAQKNPTAFYLCASSMWDYEQFFGPGTRLTVL.

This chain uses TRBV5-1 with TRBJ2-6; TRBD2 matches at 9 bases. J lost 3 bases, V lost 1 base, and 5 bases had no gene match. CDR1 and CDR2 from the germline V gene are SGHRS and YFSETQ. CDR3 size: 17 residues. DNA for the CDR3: TGCGCCAGCAGCTTGCGCGGGGGGGCCGGTGGGGCCAACGTCCTGACTTTC. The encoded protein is CASSLRGGAGGANVLTF.

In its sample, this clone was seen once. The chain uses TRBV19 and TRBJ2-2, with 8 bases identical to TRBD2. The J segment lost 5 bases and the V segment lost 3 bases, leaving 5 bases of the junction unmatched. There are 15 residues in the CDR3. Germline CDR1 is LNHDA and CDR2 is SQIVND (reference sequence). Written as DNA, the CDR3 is TGTGCCAGTAGTATTTTAGCGGGGCCGACCGGGGAGCTGTTTTTT. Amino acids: CASSILAGPTGELFF.